The source of this TCR beta chain is a study of human T cells and chemical hapten exposure. V was pared by 3 bases and J by 3 bases, with 6 bases of the junction left unmatched. Germline loops: CDR1 MGHRA, CDR2 YSYEKL. CDR3 length: 16 residues. This clonotype has at least ten counts. Library preparation tagged each individual cDNA molecule with a unique molecular identifier. The authors' processing: Per-sample TCR counts ranged from about 23,224 to 750,000, median roughly 98,000. TCRdb re-analysed the 5' RACE reads in MiXCR, keeping a single row per CDR3 protein. The V and J calls and clone size are TCRdb's, not the authors'. The sample has around 82,000 distinct CDR3 sequences, about 8.4% seen once. Total RNA was extracted from unfractionated whole blood.

The receptor's source is a male donor in good health. The V call is TRBV4-1, the J call TRBJ2-3, with 10 bases identical to TRBD2. The CDR3, as DNA: TGCGCCAGCAGCCACGACGGACTAGCGGAAACAGATACGCAGTATTTT. The encoded protein is CASSHDGLAETDTQYF.